One and the same sample provided the 20 T cell receptor beta chains below, sequenced in a study of CD8 T cells in ankylosing spondylitis. One entry per CDR3 protein results from TCRdb running MiXCR on the 5' RACE reads. The sample holds approximately 240,000 distinct CDR3 sequences, 10% to 13% seen once. Sequencing was done on a sample of blood, either unsorted or a sorted T cell fraction (not recorded which). The receptors were gathered from a male donor with ankylosing spondylitis or in good health (not recorded which).

This clonotype was detected ten times or more. As DNA, the CDR3 is TGTGCCAGCAGTTTCTCCGCGGTCGAAATGGAGCAGTACTTC. Translated, it gives CASSFSAVEMEQYF. The genes are TRBV12-3 or TRBV12-4 and TRBJ2-7; D remains unclear. V was cut by 3 bases and J by 7 bases, with 16 bases left in between. This CDR3 spans 14 amino acids.

Ten or more counts support this clonotype. The chain joins TRBV10-3 to TRBJ1-2; the match to TRBD1 covers 7 bases. This CDR3 spans 12 amino acids. Germline CDR1 reads ENHRY; CDR2 reads SYGVKD. V lost 6 bases to trimming and J lost 5 bases; unmatched junction nucleotides: 3. CDR3 nucleotides: TGTGCCATCAGCGACAGGGCTTATGGCTACACCTTC. Translating it yields CAISDRAYGYTF.

This clonotype was counted a few times. The junction does not match germline at one end; this may be a read error. The chain combines TRBV11-3 with TRBJ2-1; 13 positions agree with TRBD2. CDR1 is SGHNT, CDR2 YENEEA, per germline. This CDR3 has 17 amino acids. Written as DNA, the CDR3 is TGTACCAGCAGTTCACTAGCGGGAGGGAGCTCCTACAATGAGCAGTTCTTC. It codes for CTSSSLAGGSSYNEQFF.

CDR3 loop: CASSSPDGQPQHF. CDR3 in DNA: TGTGCCAGCAGCTCCCCAGACGGACAGCCCCAGCATTTT. The chain carries TRBV7-9 and TRBJ1-5, with D unresolved. Trimming left V 4 bases short and J 7 bases short, with 11 bases between. The CDR3 extends over 13 amino acids. Per germline, CDR1 SEHNR and CDR2 FQNEAQ (reference sequence).

This clonotype was seen at least ten times. V usage is TRBV5-1 and J usage is TRBJ2-7; perhaps TRBD1 as D (5 bases). With 0 bases removed from V and 5 bases from J, the gap between germline ends came to 12 bases. Germline V lookup: CDR1 SGHRS, CDR2 YFSETQ. There are 14 residues in the CDR3. CDR3 amino acids: CASSLDRSINEQYF. For the CDR3, the DNA is TGCGCCAGCAGCTTGGACAGGAGTATCAACGAGCAGTACTTC.

The rearrangement uses TRBV15 and TRBJ2-7; maybe TRBD1 (6 bases). The V and J ends lost 2 bases and 0 bases respectively, with 11 bases between them. The germline V gene encodes CDR1 LNHNV and CDR2 YYDKDF (reference sequence). The CDR3 runs 15 residues. The CDR3 nucleotides read TGTGCCACCAGCAGATCTCAGACAGGCTCCTACGAGCAGTACTTC. Residues: CATSRSQTGSYEQYF.

There are a few counts of this clonotype. This chain links TRBV7-2 with TRBJ2-2; D is possibly TRBD2 (6 bases). The CDR3 has 14 residues. In germline, CDR1 is SGHTA, CDR2 FQGNSA. V lost 4 bases, J lost 7 bases, and 13 bases lay in between. The CDR3 loop is CASSSLDGGGELFF. The CDR3 DNA follows: TGTGCCAGCAGCTCTCTCGACGGGGGCGGGGAGCTGTTTTTT.

This clonotype has more than one count but fewer than ten. The rearrangement links TRBV29-1 to TRBJ1-2; weak D call: TRBD1 (6 bases). V was shortened by 5 bases and J by 2 bases, with 9 bases between the two germline ends. This CDR3 has 12 residues. Germline V gene data show CDR1 as SQVTM and CDR2 as ANQGSEA. As DNA, the CDR3 is TGCAGCGTTCGGACAGAGAACTATGGCTACACCTTC. Translated: CSVRTENYGYTF.

Ten or more counts support this clonotype. The chain recombines TRBV20-1 with TRBJ2-3, with a possible D match to TRBD1 (5 bases). The germline V gene encodes CDR1 DFQATT and CDR2 SNEGSKA (reference sequence). The CDR3 extends over 14 amino acids. Trimming pared 6 bases from V and 1 base from J, leaving 14 bases between. CDR3 sequence (DNA): TGCAGTGCGACAAGGGGTAGCCGCACAGATACGCAGTATTTT. Translation: CSATRGSRTDTQYF.

This clonotype has a count of ten or more. This chain connects TRBV18 to TRBJ2-7; TRBD2 matches 8 bases. Germline-derived CDR1 and CDR2 are KGHSH and LQKENI. V shed 2 bases and J 3 bases; nucleotides not matched to a gene: 6. The CDR3 has 15 residues. CDR3 region: CASSPNPAGVYEQYF. The CDR3 DNA follows: TGTGCCAGCTCACCAAACCCAGCGGGAGTCTACGAGCAGTACTTC. The whole variable domain, remainder taken from reference TRBV18 and TRBJ2-7, is NAGVMQNPRHLVRRRGQEARLRCSPMKGHSHVYWYRQLPEEGLKFMVYLQKENIIDESGMPKERFSAEFPKEGPSILRIQQVVRGDSAAYFCASSPNPAGVYEQYFGPGTRLTVT.

This sequence joins TRBV6-1 and TRBJ2-3, with 11 bases lining up with TRBD2. The CDR3 length is 15 residues. Per the germline V gene, CDR1 is MNHNS and CDR2 is SASEGT. J lost 5 bases, V lost 6 bases, and 7 bases had no gene match. The CDR3 coding sequence is TGTGCCAGCAGAGGGGTAGCGGGAGGGGAAGATACGCAGTATTTT. The encoded protein is CASRGVAGGEDTQYF.

This clonotype came up many times. The chain uses TRBV11-2 and TRBJ1-2; D gene uncertain. Germline loops: CDR1 SGHAT, CDR2 FQNNGV. This CDR3 comprises 13 residues. The V gene lost 2 bases and the J gene lost 6 bases, with 10 bases spanning the gap. CDR3 bases: TGTGCCAGCAGCTTAACGGGGAGGGATGGCTACACCTTC. Encoded protein: CASSLTGRDGYTF.

V and J are TRBV11-1 and TRBJ1-1; 9 bases map to TRBD1. Germline V lookup: CDR1 SGHAT, CDR2 FQDESV (reference sequence). CDR3 length: 18 amino acids. The J segment lost 4 bases and the V segment lost 3 bases, leaving 15 bases of the junction unmatched. The CDR3: CASSFGARNRGPGTEAFF. The CDR3 coding sequence is TGTGCCAGCAGCTTTGGGGCCCGCAACAGGGGGCCGGGCACTGAAGCTTTCTTT.

This clonotype was seen at least ten times. The J gene is TRBJ2-1, the V gene TRBV5-1; possible D gene TRBD2, 6 bases. V lost 4 bases, J lost 9 bases, and 17 bases lay in between. The germline V gene encodes CDR1 SGHRS and CDR2 YFSETQ. There are 14 residues in the CDR3. In DNA, the CDR3 is TGCGCCAGCAGCCTCCACATAGTCGGGGGTGAGCAGTTCTTC. Its protein product is CASSLHIVGGEQFF.

This clonotype was counted at least ten times. The rearrangement links TRBV12-3 or TRBV12-4 to TRBJ2-5, with TRBD1 matching over 8 bases. CDR3 length: 12 amino acids. J was trimmed by 4 bases and V by 6 bases; bases with no gene match: 1. The CDR3 DNA is TGTGCCAGCAGAGGGACAGGAGAGACCCAGTACTTC. Translation gives CASRGTGETQYF.

The chain joins TRBV12-3 or TRBV12-4 to TRBJ2-1; D is uncertain. V gave up 3 bases and J gave up 0 bases, with 9 bases separating them. The length of the CDR3 is 15 residues. The CDR3 is CASSLSQNSYNEQFF. CDR3 nucleotide sequence: TGTGCCAGCAGTTTGTCGCAGAACTCCTACAATGAGCAGTTCTTC.

This clonotype was seen at least ten times. The DNA for the CDR3 is TGCGCCAGCTTCCAGGACAGGGGGCGGGAGACCCAGTACTTC. Its translation is CASFQDRGRETQYF. This sequence joins TRBV5-1 and TRBJ2-5, with 11 bases fitting TRBD1. V was clipped by 7 bases and J by 5 bases; unmatched bases: 7. Germline-derived CDR1 and CDR2 are SGHRS and YFSETQ. This CDR3 is built from 14 residues.

In this sample, this clonotype turned up many times. The chain links TRBV20-1 to TRBJ2-4, with a tentative D call TRBD2 (6 bases). The length of the CDR3 is 15 residues. Germline CDR1 is DFQATT and CDR2 is SNEGSKA (reference sequence). V was shortened by 5 bases and J by 3 bases, with 17 bases between the two germline ends. The CDR3 loop is CSAGRDSPIKNIQYF. CDR3 sequence (DNA): TGCAGTGCTGGGCGGGACTCCCCTATCAAAAACATTCAGTACTTC.

This clonotype came up many times. The chain links TRBV20-1 to TRBJ1-1, with 7 bases fitting TRBD1. This CDR3 is built from 12 residues. Germline V CDR1 and CDR2: DFQATT, SNEGSKA (reference sequence). Trimming removed 6 bases from V and 3 bases from J; junction bases left unmatched: 4. The CDR3 here is CSARGGYTEAFF. The CDR3 DNA is TGCAGTGCCAGGGGGGGGTACACTGAAGCTTTCTTT.

This clonotype came up many times. The CDR3 protein is CASSLRDASNTGELFF. CDR3 in DNA: TGTGCCAGCAGCTTGAGGGACGCCTCGAACACCGGGGAGCTGTTTTTT. The chain couples TRBV11-3 to TRBJ2-2; D possibly matches TRBD1 or TRBD2 (5 bases each). Trimming left V 3 bases short and J 0 bases short, with 11 bases between. The CDR3 length is 16 residues. The germline gives CDR1 SGHNT, CDR2 YENEEA. Full variable domain (remainder filled in from reference TRBV11-3 and TRBJ2-2): EAGVVQSPRYKIIEKKQPVAFWCNPISGHNTLYWYLQNLGQGPELLIRYENEEAVDDSQLPKDRFSAERLKGVDSTLKIQPAELGDSAVYLCASSLRDASNTGELFFGEGSRLTVL.